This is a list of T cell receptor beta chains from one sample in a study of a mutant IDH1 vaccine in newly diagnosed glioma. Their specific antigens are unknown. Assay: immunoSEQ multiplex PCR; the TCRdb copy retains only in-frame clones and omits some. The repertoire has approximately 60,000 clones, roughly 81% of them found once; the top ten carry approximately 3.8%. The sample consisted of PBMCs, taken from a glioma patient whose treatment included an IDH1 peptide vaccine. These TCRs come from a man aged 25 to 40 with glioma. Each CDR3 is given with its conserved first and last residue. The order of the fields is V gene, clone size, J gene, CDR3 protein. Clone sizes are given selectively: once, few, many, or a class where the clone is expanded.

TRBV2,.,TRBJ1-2,CAEGGHYGYTF
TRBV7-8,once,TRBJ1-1,CASSPGAFRPEAFF
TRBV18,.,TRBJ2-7,CASSPQSGTGRYEQYF
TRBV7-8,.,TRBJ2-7,CASSLRGGASYEQYF
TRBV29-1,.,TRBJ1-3,CSAAGSFSGNTIYF
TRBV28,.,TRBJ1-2,CASSSRQGIRSNYGYTF
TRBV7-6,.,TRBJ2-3,CASSSQPISTDTQYF
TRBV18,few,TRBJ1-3,CASRQTLSGNTIYF
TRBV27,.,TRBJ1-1,CASSPYSPRQGGDTEAFF
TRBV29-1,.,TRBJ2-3,CSVDRFTDTQYF
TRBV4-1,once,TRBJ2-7,CASSRTDAEGEQYF
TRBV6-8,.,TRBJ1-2,CASKGLPDGYTF
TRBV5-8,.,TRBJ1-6,CASSWGQGASPLHF
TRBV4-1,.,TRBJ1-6,CASSQDIPSSYNSPLHF
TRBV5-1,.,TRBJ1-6,CASSLLGGQAADYNSPLHF
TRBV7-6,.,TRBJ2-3,CASSLGTSGLVTDTQYF
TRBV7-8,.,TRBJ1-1,CASSSQRLMEEAFF
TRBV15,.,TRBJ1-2,CATARGTGINYGYTF
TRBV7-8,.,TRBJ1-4,CASGPGGREKLFF
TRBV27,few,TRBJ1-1,CASSLGARNTEAFF
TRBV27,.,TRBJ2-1,CASRGLAGINEQFF
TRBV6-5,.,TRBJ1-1,CAARRSMNTEAFF
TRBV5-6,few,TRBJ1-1,CASSPSRFPEAFF